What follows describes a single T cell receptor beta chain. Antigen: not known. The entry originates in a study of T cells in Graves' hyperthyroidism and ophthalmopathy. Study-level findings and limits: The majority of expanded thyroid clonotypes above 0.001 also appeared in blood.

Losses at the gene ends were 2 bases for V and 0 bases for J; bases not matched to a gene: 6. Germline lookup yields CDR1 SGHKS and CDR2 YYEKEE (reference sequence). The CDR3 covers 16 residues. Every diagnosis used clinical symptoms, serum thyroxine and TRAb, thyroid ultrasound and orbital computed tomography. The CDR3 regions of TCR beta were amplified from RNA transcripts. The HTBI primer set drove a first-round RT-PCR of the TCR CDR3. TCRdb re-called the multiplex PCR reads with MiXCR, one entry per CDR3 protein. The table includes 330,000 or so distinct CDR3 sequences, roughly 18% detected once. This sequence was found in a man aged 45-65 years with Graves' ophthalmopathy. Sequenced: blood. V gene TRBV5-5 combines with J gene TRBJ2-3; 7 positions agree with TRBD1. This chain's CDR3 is CASSFGTDSSTDTQYF. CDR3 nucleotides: TGTGCCAGCAGCTTCGGGACAGACTCTAGCACAGATACGCAGTATTTT.